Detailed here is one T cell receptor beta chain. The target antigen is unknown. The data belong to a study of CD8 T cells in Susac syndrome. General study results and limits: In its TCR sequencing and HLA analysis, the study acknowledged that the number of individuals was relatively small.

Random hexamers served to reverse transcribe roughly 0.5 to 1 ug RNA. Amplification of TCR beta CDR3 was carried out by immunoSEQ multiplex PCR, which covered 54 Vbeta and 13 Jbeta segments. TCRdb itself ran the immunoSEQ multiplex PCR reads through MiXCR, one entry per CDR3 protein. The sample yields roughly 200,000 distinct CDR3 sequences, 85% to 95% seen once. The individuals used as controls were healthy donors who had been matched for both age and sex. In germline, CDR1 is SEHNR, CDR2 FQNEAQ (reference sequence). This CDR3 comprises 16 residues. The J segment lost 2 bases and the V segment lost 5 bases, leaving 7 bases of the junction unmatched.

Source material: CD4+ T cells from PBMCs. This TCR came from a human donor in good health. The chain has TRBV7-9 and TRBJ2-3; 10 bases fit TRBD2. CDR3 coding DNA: TGTGCCAGCAGCCAAGGACTAGCGGAGATCACAGATACGCAGTATTTT. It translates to CASSQGLAEITDTQYF.